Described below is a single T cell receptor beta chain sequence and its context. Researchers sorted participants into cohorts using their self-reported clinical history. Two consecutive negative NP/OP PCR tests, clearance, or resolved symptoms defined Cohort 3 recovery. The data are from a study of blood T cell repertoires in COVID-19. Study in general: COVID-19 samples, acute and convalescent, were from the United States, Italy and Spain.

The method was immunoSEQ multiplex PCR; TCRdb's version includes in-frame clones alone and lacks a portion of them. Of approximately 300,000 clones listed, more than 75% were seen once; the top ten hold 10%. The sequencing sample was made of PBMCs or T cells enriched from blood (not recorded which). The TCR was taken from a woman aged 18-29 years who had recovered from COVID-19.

The CDR3, as DNA: TGTGCCAGCAGCCCCCCTAATCTTGGCTACACCTTC. Protein: CASSPPNLGYTF. The V call is TRBV7-3, the J call TRBJ1-2; D call uncertain. The CDR3 is 12 residues long. Germline V CDR1 and CDR2: SGHTA, FQGTGA. The ends were cut back, 5 bases at V and 7 bases at J, with 11 bases in the middle. The full variable domain, in which reference TRBV7-3 and TRBJ1-2 provide the parts outside the CDR3, is GAGVSQTPSNKVTEKGKYVELRCDPISGHTALYWYRQSLGQGPEFLIYFQGTGAADDSGLPNDRFFAVRPEGSVSTLKIQRTERGDSAVYLCASSPPNLGYTFGSGTRLTVV.